Listed below are T cell receptor beta chains from one sample, sequenced in a study of blood T cell repertoires in COVID-19. The table came from immunoSEQ multiplex PCR; TCRdb's copy has only in-frame clones and leaves some out. Seen here are roughly 180,000 clones, 75% to 80% observed once, and the top ten hold roughly 9.4%. Sequences were obtained from peripheral blood. All receptors derive from a woman between 50 and 59 years old with active or convalescent COVID-19. The CDR3 runs from the conserved cysteine through the conserved F or W. The D gene is left open where the match is weak. A clone size is listed for some rows: how often the clone was seen (once, few, many), or a class if it is expanded.

v_call	d_call	clone_size	j_call	cdr3_nt	cdr3_aa
TRBV27	.	few	TRBJ2-7	TGTGCCAGCAGTCAAAATAACCGGGGGTACGAGCAGTACTTC	CASSQNNRGYEQYF
TRBV20-1	.	.	TRBJ2-3	TGCAGTGCTGGTGGTCCCCAGACGCAGTATTTT	CSAGGPQTQYF
TRBV15	.	.	TRBJ1-1	TGTGCCACCAGCAGAGCCCGCGGGGGGCCGGGGACTGAAGCTTTCTTT	CATSRARGGPGTEAFF
TRBV5-8	TRBD1	.	TRBJ1-2	TGTGCCAGCAGCTTGCGTGGGGACAGGAGCTATGGCTACACCTTC	CASSLRGDRSYGYTF
TRBV7-6	TRBD2	few	TRBJ2-1	TGTGCCAGCAGCTTAGACGCGCGCGGGGGGTCCTACAATGAGCAGTTCTTC	CASSLDARGGSYNEQFF
TRBV27	.	.	TRBJ1-6	TGTGCCAGCAGTTTCCAGGCTAATTCACCCCTCCACTTT	CASSFQANSPLHF
TRBV2	.	.	TRBJ2-6	TGTGCCAGCAGGCTACAGGGAGACTCTGGGGCCAACGTCCTGACTTTC	CASRLQGDSGANVLTF
TRBV6-1	.	.	TRBJ1-5	TGTGCCAGCAGTGAAGCGCTGGGAGGTTGGGGCAATCAGCCCCAGCATTTT	CASSEALGGWGNQPQHF
TRBV24-1	.	.	TRBJ2-3	TGTGCCACCAGTGCCCCGGGACAATCGGCAGATACGCAGTATTTT	CATSAPGQSADTQYF
TRBV7-2	.	once	TRBJ2-7	TGTGCCAGCAGCCCGGACGGGAAAAGCTCCTACGAGCAGTACTTC	CASSPDGKSSYEQYF
TRBV21-1	.	.	TRBJ2-7	TGTGCCAGCAGCAAAAGAGGGAGGGAGGAAACCTACGAGCAGTACTTC	CASSKRGREETYEQYF
TRBV28	.	.	TRBJ1-1	TGTGCCAATCAGGCGGGGCAGAACACTGAAGCTTTCTTT	CANQAGQNTEAFF
TRBV18	.	.	TRBJ2-5	TGTGCCAGCTCACGAGGGAGCAACCAAGAGACCCAGTACTTC	CASSRGSNQETQYF
TRBV30	.	few	TRBJ2-7	TGTGCCTGGAGTACGGACCCGACCCTCGGAGGGCAGTACTTC	CAWSTDPTLGGQYF
TRBV15	TRBD1	.	TRBJ1-1	TGTGCCACCGGGACAGCTACGAACACTGAAGCTTTCTTT	CATGTATNTEAFF
TRBV6-4	TRBD1	few	TRBJ2-7	TGTGCCAGGTCGGACAGGGACGAGCAGTACTTC	CARSDRDEQYF
TRBV5-8	TRBD2	.	TRBJ2-1	TGTGCCAGCAGCTTGGACGGGAGGTTCAACAATGAGCAGTTCTTC	CASSLDGRFNNEQFF
TRBV18	.	.	TRBJ1-6	TGTGCCAGCTCACCAGAAGACGGACTCTATTCACCCCTCCACTTT	CASSPEDGLYSPLHF
TRBV14	.	.	TRBJ2-3	TGTGCCAGCAGCCAAGGCGGCTTCTGGCTAACAGATACGCAGTATTTT	CASSQGGFWLTDTQYF
TRBV19	TRBD1	.	TRBJ1-4	TGTGCCAGTAGTGCAACAGGGGGAAGTAATGAAAAACTGTTTTTT	CASSATGGSNEKLFF
TRBV11-2	.	.	TRBJ2-7	TGTGCCAGCAGCTTAGCGGGAGACTTTTACGAGCAGTACTTC	CASSLAGDFYEQYF
TRBV10-3	.	once	TRBJ1-3	TGTGCCATCAGGCAGGGTACTTCTGGAAACACCATATATTTT	CAIRQGTSGNTIYF
TRBV9	.	.	TRBJ2-1	TGTGCCAGCAGCATTACTAGTTTCCCCTACAATGAGCAGTTCTTC	CASSITSFPYNEQFF
TRBV5-1	.	.	TRBJ1-1	TGCGCCAGCAGCTTGCAGGGGACCACTGAAGCTTTCTTT	CASSLQGTTEAFF
TRBV5-6	TRBD2	.	TRBJ2-5	TGTGCCAGCAGCTTGGAAGCGGGGGACGAGACCCAGTACTTC	CASSLEAGDETQYF
TRBV18	.	.	TRBJ1-1	TGTGCCAGCTCACCAAGCGGGAGGAACACTGAAGCTTTCTTT	CASSPSGRNTEAFF
TRBV3-1/TRBV3-2	.	few	TRBJ2-1	TGTGCCAGCAGCCAAGAGGGGGGCTCCTACAATGAGCAGTTCTTC	CASSQEGGSYNEQFF
TRBV5-1	.	.	TRBJ1-1	TGCGCCAGCAGCACCGGACAGAGCCTCACTGAAGCTTTCTTT	CASSTGQSLTEAFF
TRBV19	.	.	TRBJ2-2	TGTGCCAGTAGTATTCCGAGGAAGGGACAACGAAACAACACCGGGGAGCTGTTTTTT	CASSIPRKGQRNNTGELFF
TRBV29-1	.	.	TRBJ1-1	TGCAGCGGTAGCCGGGACTTGAACACTGAAGCTTTCTTT	CSGSRDLNTEAFF
TRBV18	TRBD1	once	TRBJ1-5	TGTGCCAGCTCACAAACAGGGGATAATCAGCCCCAGCATTTT	CASSQTGDNQPQHF
TRBV11-2	.	few	TRBJ1-3	TGTGCCAGCAGCGCAGGGTCAGGGCCCTATGGAAACACCATATATTTT	CASSAGSGPYGNTIYF
TRBV18	.	few	TRBJ2-7	TGTGCCAGCTCACCACAGGGGTCTGAACTCTACGAGCAGTACTTC	CASSPQGSELYEQYF
TRBV6-6	.	.	TRBJ2-3	TGTGCCAGCACAGGGGGCACAGATACGCAGTATTTT	CASTGGTDTQYF
TRBV5-1	TRBD1	.	TRBJ1-2	TGCGCCAGCAGCTCCCCCGACAGGGTTGGGAACTATGGCTACACCTTC	CASSSPDRVGNYGYTF
TRBV14	TRBD1	few	TRBJ2-5	TGTGCCAGCAGTAAAGGGACAGGGGCCCAAGAGACCCAGTACTTC	CASSKGTGAQETQYF
TRBV5-6	.	.	TRBJ1-3	TGTGCCAGCAGCTTGGCCGCGGTCTCTGGAAACACCATATATTTT	CASSLAAVSGNTIYF
TRBV27	.	many	TRBJ2-1	TGTGCCAGCAGTTTACGCGACAATGAGCAGTTCTTC	CASSLRDNEQFF
TRBV12-3/TRBV12-4	TRBD1	.	TRBJ1-2	TGTGCCAGCACCCTGGAGGGGGCCTATGGCTACACCTTC	CASTLEGAYGYTF
TRBV7-9	TRBD1	.	TRBJ1-6	TGTGCCAGCAGTCGACAGGGAGGCCTCTATAATTCACCCCTCCACTTT	CASSRQGGLYNSPLHF
TRBV28	TRBD2	.	TRBJ2-1	TGTGCCAGCCGCAGACCGGGACTAGCGGGAGTGGGGCAGTTCTTC	CASRRPGLAGVGQFF
TRBV3-1/TRBV3-2	TRBD2	.	TRBJ2-2	TGTGCCAGCAGCCAATTTGGTTCTCGAGCTAGCGGGGGTCGGGTCACCGGGGAGCTGTTTTTT	CASSQFGSRASGGRVTGELFF
TRBV3-1/TRBV3-2	.	.	TRBJ1-4	TGTGCCAGCAGCCAAGATCAGGGAAGGGAAAAACTGTTTTTT	CASSQDQGREKLFF
TRBV7-9	.	.	TRBJ2-7	TGTGCCAGCAGCTTAGCGGTGGGGGGGCCCTACGAGCAGTACTTC	CASSLAVGGPYEQYF
TRBV5-1	TRBD2	.	TRBJ2-3	TGCGCCAGCAGCGCGGGGGGGCCTGAAAGGGATACGCAGTATTTT	CASSAGGPERDTQYF
TRBV24-1	TRBD2	.	TRBJ2-1	TGTGCCACCAGTGAGGGCGGGAGATCGGATGAGCAGTTCTTC	CATSEGGRSDEQFF
TRBV7-9	.	.	TRBJ2-2	TGTGCCAGCAGCCCTGCCGGGCGGGGTTCCGGGGAGCTGTTTTTT	CASSPAGRGSGELFF
TRBV6-2/TRBV6-3	.	.	TRBJ2-5	TGTGCCAGCAGTTACCCCAGTCGGGCCCAGTACTTC	CASSYPSRAQYF
TRBV6-2/TRBV6-3	.	once	TRBJ1-1	TGTGCCAGCAGTTACCCCCACCGGACCGGAGGGCACACTGAAGCTTTCTTT	CASSYPHRTGGHTEAFF
TRBV19	.	.	TRBJ1-6	TGTGCCAGTTGTAACAGGGAAGGGGGTTCACCCCTCCACTTT	CASCNREGGSPLHF
TRBV2	TRBD2	.	TRBJ2-7	TGTGCCAGCAGTTCTGACCTTTATAGCGGGAGGAGGAAGCAGTACTTC	CASSSDLYSGRRKQYF
TRBV28	TRBD1	.	TRBJ1-2	TGTGCCAGCTCGGGACAGGTGTATGGCTACACCTTC	CASSGQVYGYTF
TRBV28	TRBD1	.	TRBJ2-1	TGTGCCAGCAGCTCCTCTTTTGGGACAGGCTCCTACAATGAGCAGTTCTTC	CASSSSFGTGSYNEQFF
TRBV12-5	TRBD1	once	TRBJ2-7	TGTGCTAGTGGTTTGATCCCGGACAGGGCCCACGAGCAGTACTTC	CASGLIPDRAHEQYF
TRBV3-1/TRBV3-2	.	few	TRBJ2-3	TGTGCCAGCAGCCTACAGGGCACAGATACGCAGTATTTT	CASSLQGTDTQYF
TRBV27	TRBD2	.	TRBJ2-2	TGTGCCAGCAGTTTGATGGGACTAGCGGGAGGAGGTGGCGGGGAGCTGTTTTTT	CASSLMGLAGGGGGELFF
TRBV2	TRBD2	.	TRBJ2-7	TGTGCCAGCAGCCTTAGACTAGCGGGCTTTTCCCACGAGCAGTACTTC	CASSLRLAGFSHEQYF